This T cell receptor beta chain was sequenced during a study of CD8 T cells in ankylosing spondylitis. Whole-study findings and limits: Typical of ankylosing spondylitis blood, it appeared, was a TCR beta motif of under 10 highly homologous variants. As reported, disease-linked clones showed significant enrichment in matched ankylosing spondylitis synovial fluid. Those disease-linked clones were CD8+; they were also relatively rare in peripheral blood.

TCRdb re-called the 5' RACE reads through MiXCR, storing one row per CDR3 protein. The profile shows roughly 40,000 distinct CDR3 sequences, about 4.2% of them singletons. Many counts were recorded for this clonotype. Its antigen is unidentified. J was trimmed by 0 bases and V by 3 bases; bases with no gene match: 8. CDR1 and CDR2 (germline): SGDLS, YYNGEE. This CDR3 is 16 amino acids long. Source material: blood, either unsorted or a sorted T cell fraction (not recorded which). The genes are TRBV9 and TRBJ2-7, with 8 bases lining up with TRBD1. The receptor comes from a female donor with ankylosing spondylitis or in good health (not recorded which). Written as DNA, the CDR3 is TGTGCCAGCAGCGAGGGACAGGACCTTCTCTCCTACGAGCAGTACTTC. Protein: CASSEGQDLLSYEQYF.